Shown below are 21 T cell receptor beta chains from a single sample sequenced in a study of cytomegalovirus exposure and HLA in healthy donors. The study ran its PCR with 60 Vbeta and 13 Jbeta primers. The data were produced by immunoSEQ multiplex PCR, yet TCRdb's version contains in-frame clones alone and is incomplete. Among 85,000 to 100,000 clones listed, around three quarters were seen once. Sequences were obtained from PBMCs. These TCRs come from a male donor in good health and CMV-seropositive.

CDR3 nucleotide sequence: TGTGCCAGCAGTCCGACAGGAGAGACCCAGTACTTC. This codes for CASSPTGETQYF. This chain connects TRBV2 to TRBJ2-5, with D maybe TRBD1 (6 bases). The CDR3 is 12 amino acids. V lost 5 bases and J lost 4, with 8 bases in between. Germline CDR1 SNHLY, CDR2 FYNNEI.

The V gene is TRBV5-1, the J gene TRBJ1-2, with D unclear. The CDR3 has 14 residues. The germline gives CDR1 SGHRS, CDR2 YFSETQ. Trimming pared 2 bases from V and 1 base from J, leaving 9 bases between. The CDR3 DNA is TGCGCCAGCAGCTTCGACGGACTTAACTATGGCTACACCTTC. This sequence encodes CASSFDGLNYGYTF.

This clone was observed a handful of times. This sequence joins TRBV5-6 and TRBJ1-1; D ambiguous. The CDR3 extends over 15 amino acids. Deletions cut 2 bases from V and 1 base from J, with 12 bases between. Germline CDR1 SGHDT, CDR2 YYEEEE. CDR3 protein: CASSFEASENTEAFF. The CDR3 DNA follows: TGTGCCAGCAGCTTCGAGGCATCGGAGAACACTGAAGCTTTCTTT. Full variable domain (outside the CDR3, taken from reference TRBV5-6 and TRBJ1-1): DAGVTQSPTHLIKTRGQQVTLRCSPKSGHDTVSWYQQALGQGPQFIFQYYEEEERQRGNFPDRFSGHQFPNYSSELNVNALLLGDSALYLCASSFEASENTEAFFGQGTRLTVV.

The chain combines TRBV6-6 with TRBJ1-1; D perhaps matches TRBD1 (6 bases). Germline CDR1 reads MNHNY; CDR2 reads SVGAGI (reference sequence). The CDR3 runs 15 residues. The V end was cut by 4 bases, the J end by 5 bases, with 17 bases between. As DNA, the CDR3 is TGTGCCAGCAGTTCCTCGGGGGGGGCGTGGACTGAAGCTTTCTTT. Its protein is CASSSSGGAWTEAFF.

The chain combines TRBV7-6 with TRBJ2-1; 11 bases match TRBD2. Germline loops: CDR1 SGHVS, CDR2 FNYEAQ. The V gene end was trimmed by 5 bases and the J gene end by 0 bases; junction bases not matched to a gene: 15. This CDR3 spans 20 amino acids. The CDR3 sequence: CASSPRGLAASSPSYNEQFF. The CDR3 DNA follows: TGTGCCAGCAGCCCCCGGGGACTAGCGGCGTCATCTCCCTCCTACAATGAGCAGTTCTTC.

The chain has TRBV25-1 and TRBJ2-3; 10 positions agree with TRBD2. The CDR3 loop spans 14 amino acids. V shed 6 bases, J shed 4 bases, and the junction held 4 bases outside the gene matches. CDR1 is MGHDK and CDR2 is SYGVNS in the germline V gene. The CDR3 DNA sequence: TGTGCCAGCAGGGAAGCGGGGGGGCCAGATACGCAGTATTTT. It specifies CASREAGGPDTQYF.

This chain links TRBV6-5 with TRBJ1-2; no clear D gene. The length of the CDR3 is 15 residues. V gave up 0 bases and J gave up 1 base, with 9 bases separating them. The germline CDR1 and CDR2 sequences are MNHEY and SVGAGI. CDR3 DNA sequence: TGTGCCAGCAGTTACTCGTCCAGACTTAACTATGGCTACACCTTC. Encoded protein: CASSYSSRLNYGYTF.

V and J are TRBV6-1 and TRBJ1-5; D uncertain. Germline V gene lookup returns CDR1 MNHNS and CDR2 SASEGT. V lost 8 bases to trimming and J lost 2 bases, with 10 bases between them. The length of the CDR3 is 13 residues. This chain's CDR3 is CASLQRGNQPQHF. The CDR3 DNA reads TGTGCCAGCTTACAGCGGGGCAATCAGCCCCAGCATTTT.

The table lists this clone with a few counts. The chain employs TRBV5-5 and TRBJ2-5; a weak D match, TRBD1 (6 bases). Trimming cost V 4 bases and J 4 bases, with 20 bases left between them. CDR1 and CDR2 (germline): SGHKS, YYEKEE (reference sequence). The CDR3 is 16 residues long. The CDR3 DNA sequence: TGTGCCAGCAGCCGACTAAAATGGACAGCCCCAGAGACCCAGTACTTC. This codes for CASSRLKWTAPETQYF.

A single count supports this clone. This chain joins TRBV6-5 and TRBJ2-7, with 7 bases matching TRBD1. Looked up from germline, CDR1 is MNHEY and CDR2 is SVGAGI. The CDR3 totals 15 residues. V lost 2 bases and J lost 2; bases outside the gene matches: 6. The DNA for the CDR3 is TGTGCCAGCAGTTACGGACAGGATCGGGCCTACGAGCAGTACTTC. This codes for CASSYGQDRAYEQYF.

The table lists this clone with a count of one. This rearrangement joins TRBV29-1 to TRBJ2-2, with D possibly TRBD1 on 5 matching bases. With 5 bases removed from V and 4 bases from J, the gap between germline ends came to 8 bases. Germline V gene data show CDR1 as SQVTM and CDR2 as ANQGSEA. The CDR3 is 12 residues long. CDR3 bases: TGCAGCGTTTCGACAGCCACCGGGGAGCTGTTTTTT. Translating gives CSVSTATGELFF.

The gene calls are TRBV5-1 and TRBJ2-5; D may be TRBD2 (6 bases). The V and J ends lost 4 bases and 0 bases respectively, with 10 bases between them. Germline V CDR1 and CDR2: SGHRS, YFSETQ. The CDR3 contains 14 residues. CDR3 nucleotides: TGCGCCAGCAGCGCCGGGAGTTACCAAGAGACCCAGTACTTC. Translated, it gives CASSAGSYQETQYF. Using reference TRBV5-1 and TRBJ2-5 for the parts outside the CDR3, the full variable domain is KAGVTQTPRYLIKTRGQQVTLSCSPISGHRSVSWYQQTPGQGLQFLFEYFSETQRNKGNFPGRFSGRQFSNSRSEMNVSTLELGDSALYLCASSAGSYQETQYFGPGTRLLVL.

The V call is TRBV5-1, the J call TRBJ2-7; D might be TRBD1 (7 bases). The germline V gene has CDR1 SGHRS and CDR2 YFSETQ. The CDR3 loop spans 13 amino acids. Trimming cost V 0 bases and J 6 bases, with 10 bases left between them. As DNA, the CDR3 is TGCGCCAGCAGCTTGGGCGGGACAGTCGAGCAGTACTTC. Translated: CASSLGGTVEQYF.

The chain carries TRBV4-1 and TRBJ1-5; perhaps TRBD1 as D (6 bases). Germline CDR1 is MGHRA and CDR2 is YSYEKL. The CDR3 has 17 residues. The V end lost 0 bases, the J end lost 4 bases, and 16 bases lay between the germline ends. The CDR3 loop is CASSQELLTGLNQPQHF. CDR3 bases: TGCGCCAGCAGCCAAGAGTTACTGACAGGCTTAAATCAGCCCCAGCATTTT.

The rearrangement uses TRBV5-6 and TRBJ1-3; 7 bases agree with TRBD1. Trimming at V came to 4 bases and at J to 4 bases, leaving 2 bases not matched to a gene. The CDR3 is made up of 13 amino acids. Germline CDR1 reads SGHDT; CDR2 reads YYEEEE. The CDR3 DNA sequence: TGTGCCAGCAGCGGGACAGCGGGAAACACCATATATTTT. Translated, it gives CASSGTAGNTIYF.

The V gene is TRBV2, the J gene TRBJ1-3; TRBD1 matches at 10 bases. V dropped 9 bases and J dropped 0; count of bases not matched to a gene: 8. This CDR3 comprises 16 residues. The germline CDR1 and CDR2 sequences are SNHLY and FYNNEI. The CDR3: CASSRDRGSSGNTIYF. The CDR3 coding sequence is TGTGCCAGTTCCCGGGACAGGGGTTCCTCTGGAAACACCATATATTTT.

Turning to this clone: Compared with germline, one end of the junction differs, possibly owing to a read error. This chain uses TRBV7-7 with TRBJ2-2, with unresolved D. The CDR3 is 15 amino acids. Germline V gene sequence: CDR1 SSHAT, CDR2 FNYEAQ (reference sequence). The CDR3 protein is CASSLLGGGTGELFF. CDR3 DNA sequence: TGTGCTAGCAGCCTTCTAGGCGGTGGGACCGGGGAGCTGTTTTTT.

With respect to this clone: This CDR3 is also generated by other DNA sequences in the sample. The V gene is TRBV2, the J gene TRBJ1-4, with 8 bases matching TRBD1. CDR3 length: 12 residues. V was clipped by 6 bases and J by 14 bases; unmatched bases: 8. From germline, CDR1 is SNHLY and CDR2 FYNNEI. The CDR3 DNA sequence: TGTGCCAGCAGACGCTGGACAGGGAAGCTGTTTTTT. Encoded protein: CASRRWTGKLFF.

V is TRBV7-2 and J is TRBJ1-1; tentative D call: TRBD1 (5 bases). This CDR3 region has 15 residues. Per germline, CDR1 SGHTA and CDR2 FQGNSA. Trimming took 0 bases from V and 5 from J, leaving 13 bases between them. CDR3 loop: CASSLAHGRGTEAFF. CDR3 nucleotide sequence: TGTGCCAGCAGCTTAGCGCATGGACGGGGGACTGAAGCTTTCTTT.

The chain carries TRBV5-1 and TRBJ1-1; tentatively, D is TRBD1 (6 bases). This CDR3 is 13 amino acids long. CDR1 is SGHRS and CDR2 is YFSETQ in the germline V gene. Between the trimmed V and J ends, which lost 4 bases and 3 bases, there was a span of 10 bases. CDR3 nucleotide sequence: TGCGCCAGCAGCGCCTCAGGGGACACTGAAGCTTTCTTT. It translates to CASSASGDTEAFF.

The V and J genes are TRBV6-1 and TRBJ2-5; D unresolved. The CDR3 contains 12 residues. Germline V gives CDR1 MNHNS, CDR2 SASEGT. V lost 5 bases and J lost 10, with 14 bases in between. The CDR3 region has the DNA TGTGCCAGCAGTAACGAACTGGTCTACCAGTACTTC. Its protein is CASSNELVYQYF.